These 17 T cell receptor beta chains came from one sample sequenced in a study of blood T cell repertoires in COVID-19. Profiling relied on immunoSEQ multiplex PCR, and the TCRdb table lists in-frame clones only, not all of them. Here the sample spans over 30,000 clones, 90% being singletons. The sequenced sample consisted of peripheral blood. All receptors come from a man aged 65 to 79 with active or convalescent COVID-19.

This clone came up once. The chain joins TRBV7-3 to TRBJ2-7; D gene unclear. This CDR3 region has 16 residues. CDR1 SGHTA and CDR2 FQGTGA come from the germline V gene. V lost 6 bases and J lost 3, with 21 bases in between. CDR3 nucleotides: TGTGCCAGCAGACCAGGTGTGAGCCCCGTCTTCTACGAGCAGTACTTC. Translated, it gives CASRPGVSPVFYEQYF.

V gene TRBV19 combines with J gene TRBJ1-6; TRBD1 agrees at 7 bases. Germline loops: CDR1 LNHDA, CDR2 SQIVND (reference sequence). The V segment lost 3 bases and the J segment 10 bases; nucleotides outside the gene matches: 6. The CDR3 has 14 amino acids. CDR3 in amino acids: CASSISGGRSPLHF. The CDR3 nucleotides are TGTGCCAGTAGTATTTCAGGGGGGAGATCACCCCTCCACTTT.

The rearrangement uses TRBV9 and TRBJ1-4; maybe TRBD1 (5 bases). Per germline, CDR1 SGDLS and CDR2 YYNGEE. Trimming took off 0 bases at V and 5 bases at J, with 17 bases between the two ends. The CDR3 loop spans 17 amino acids. The DNA for the CDR3 is TGTGCCAGCAGCGTAGCTGGGATCGGGGAGGGGAATGAAAAACTGTTTTTT. Protein sequence: CASSVAGIGEGNEKLFF.

The V call is TRBV10-3, the J call TRBJ1-4; D may be TRBD1 (5 bases). Germline CDR1 is ENHRY and CDR2 is SYGVKD. Between the trimmed V and J ends, which lost 2 bases and 7 bases, there was a span of 26 bases. The CDR3 is 19 amino acids. CDR3 sequence (DNA): TGTGCCATCAGTGAGGATCGGGTTTTAATGGCAGGGCGGAGTGAAAAACTGTTTTTT. Translation: CAISEDRVLMAGRSEKLFF.

This sequence joins TRBV5-1 and TRBJ2-1; D might be TRBD2 (6 bases). Looked up from germline, CDR1 is SGHRS and CDR2 is YFSETQ. Trimming left V 3 bases short and J 5 bases short, with 12 bases between. This CDR3 has 14 residues. CDR3 loop: CASSWGEADNEQFF. CDR3 bases: TGCGCCAGCAGCTGGGGGGAGGCAGACAATGAGCAGTTCTTC. The full variable domain, rest sourced from reference TRBV5-1 and TRBJ2-1, is KAGVTQTPRYLIKTRGQQVTLSCSPISGHRSVSWYQQTPGQGLQFLFEYFSETQRNKGNFPGRFSGRQFSNSRSEMNVSTLELGDSALYLCASSWGEADNEQFFGPGTRLTVL.

Comment on this clone: A junction boundary mismatches the germline segment, possibly from a read error. This rearrangement joins TRBV5-1 to TRBJ1-2; TRBD1 matches at 8 bases. This CDR3 is 16 amino acids long. CDR1 is SGHRS, CDR2 YFSETQ, per germline. CDR3 in amino acids: CASSLTDPGTGRWIAF. CDR3 DNA sequence: TGCGCCAGCAGCCTAACAGATCCCGGGACAGGTCGTTGGATCGCCTTC.

This clone was seen only once. The V gene is TRBV5-1, the J gene TRBJ1-2; TRBD1 matches at 7 bases. The CDR3 is 15 residues long. Per germline, CDR1 SGHRS and CDR2 YFSETQ. Trimming at V came to 4 bases and at J to 13 bases, leaving 19 bases not matched to a gene. The CDR3 region is CASSPQGQGVQHGTF. The CDR3 DNA reads TGCGCCAGCAGCCCCCAGGGGCAGGGGGTCCAGCATGGCACCTTC.

This rearrangement joins TRBV19 to TRBJ2-5, with TRBD1 matching over 7 bases. The CDR3 totals 14 residues. V lost 7 bases and J lost 1; bases outside the gene matches: 6. Germline values: CDR1 LNHDA, CDR2 SQIVND (reference sequence). DNA for the CDR3: TGTGCCAGTAAGGGGACAGCTATCCAAGAGACCCAGTACTTC. Encoded protein: CASKGTAIQETQYF.

The chain couples TRBV9 to TRBJ1-2; perhaps TRBD1 as D (6 bases). CDR1 SGDLS and CDR2 YYNGEE come from the germline V gene. This CDR3 comprises 15 residues. V lost 2 bases to trimming and J lost 3 bases, with 14 bases between them. The CDR3 reads CASSVGQRRHYGYTF. The CDR3 bases are TGTGCCAGCAGCGTCGGACAGCGAAGGCACTATGGCTACACCTTC.

This clone was counted a few times. The chain has TRBV28 and TRBJ2-1; D remains ambiguous. Trimming shortened V by 4 bases and J by 6 bases, and 13 bases separated the two germline ends. Looked up from germline, CDR1 is MDHEN and CDR2 is SYDVKM. The CDR3 loop spans 14 amino acids. CDR3 region: CASSWAGYPNEQFF. The CDR3 DNA follows: TGTGCCAGCAGTTGGGCAGGCTATCCCAATGAGCAGTTCTTC. Filled out from reference TRBV28 and TRBJ2-1, the complete variable domain reads DVKVTQSSRYLVKRTGEKVFLECVQDMDHENMFWYRQDPGLGLRLIYFSYDVKMKEKGDIPEGYSVSREKKERFSLILESASTNQTSMYLCASSWAGYPNEQFFGPGTRLTVL.

The chain employs TRBV18 and TRBJ1-5; 7 positions agree with TRBD1. V trimming: 4 bases; J trimming: 2 bases; junction bases outside the gene matches: 2. Germline CDR1 reads KGHSH; CDR2 reads LQKENI. This CDR3 is built from 14 residues. Here the CDR3 reads CASSQGAGNQPQHF. The CDR3 nucleotides are TGTGCCAGCTCACAGGGGGCCGGCAATCAGCCCCAGCATTTT.

This clone appeared a few times. The chain links TRBV19 to TRBJ1-1, with TRBD1 matching over 8 bases. This CDR3 spans 13 amino acids. The germline V gene has CDR1 LNHDA and CDR2 SQIVND (reference sequence). V trimming: 7 bases; J trimming: 6 bases; junction bases outside the gene matches: 7. CDR3: CASTPQGGAEAFF. The CDR3 DNA is TGTGCCAGTACCCCACAGGGGGGAGCTGAAGCTTTCTTT.

This clone was observed once. This chain connects TRBV5-1 to TRBJ2-5; perhaps TRBD2 as D (6 bases). The germline V gene has CDR1 SGHRS and CDR2 YFSETQ. The CDR3 contains 15 residues. Trimming stripped 3 bases from V and 5 bases from J, with 17 bases between. CDR3 sequence: CASSSNGLGGETQYF. CDR3 bases: TGCGCCAGCAGCTCCAATGGACTTGGGGGGGAGACCCAGTACTTC.

The chain has TRBV5-1 and TRBJ1-6, with unresolved D. Trimming cost V 0 bases and J 8 bases, with 3 bases left between them. This CDR3 comprises 12 residues. The germline V gene encodes CDR1 SGHRS and CDR2 YFSETQ. This chain's CDR3 is CASSLGDSPLHF. The CDR3 DNA is TGCGCCAGCAGCTTGGGCGATTCACCCCTCCACTTT. Based on the CDR3 plus reference TRBV5-1 and TRBJ1-6, the full variable domain is KAGVTQTPRYLIKTRGQQVTLSCSPISGHRSVSWYQQTPGQGLQFLFEYFSETQRNKGNFPGRFSGRQFSNSRSEMNVSTLELGDSALYLCASSLGDSPLHFGNGTRLTVT.

This chain joins TRBV4-1 and TRBJ2-3, with TRBD2 matching over 7 bases. The CDR3 totals 18 residues. Looked up from germline, CDR1 is MGHRA and CDR2 is YSYEKL. The V and J ends lost 2 bases and 0 bases, in that order; junction bases with no gene match: 11. CDR3 in amino acids: CASSQPRGEGVSTDTQYF. For the CDR3, the DNA is TGCGCCAGCAGCCAACCAAGAGGGGAGGGTGTAAGCACAGATACGCAGTATTTT.

This clone was found once. The chain carries TRBV9 and TRBJ1-1; no clear D gene. The germline V gene encodes CDR1 SGDLS and CDR2 YYNGEE. The CDR3 loop spans 15 amino acids. Between the trimmed V and J ends, which lost 0 bases and 0 bases, there was a span of 9 bases. CDR3 nucleotide sequence: TGTGCCAGCAGCGTAGCCCCCTTTGTGAACACTGAAGCTTTCTTT. Translated: CASSVAPFVNTEAFF.

This sequence joins TRBV2 and TRBJ1-5; 7 bases line up with TRBD1. J was trimmed by 5 bases and V by 4 bases; bases with no gene match: 5. Germline CDR1 and CDR2: SNHLY and FYNNEI. This CDR3 has 14 residues. Written as DNA, the CDR3 is TGTGCCAGCAGTGGGCAGGGGGGATATCAGCCCCAGCATTTT. Residues: CASSGQGGYQPQHF.